The sequence of this T cell receptor beta chain was determined in a study of blood T cell repertoires in COVID-19. Sequencing used immunoSEQ multiplex PCR; TCRdb keeps in-frame clones, though not all of them. The sample consists of roughly 120,000 clones, 70% to 80% of them appearing once. This clone was counted only a few times. The V gene end was trimmed by 5 bases and the J gene end by 7 bases; junction bases not matched to a gene: 7. CDR1 is LGHDT and CDR2 is YNNKEL in the germline V gene (reference sequence). CDR3 length: 13 residues. Sequencing was done on a sample of peripheral blood. This chain connects TRBV3-1 (or the pseudogene TRBV3-2) to TRBJ1-1, with 7 bases fitting TRBD1. The TCR comes from a man aged 65 to 79 with acute or convalescent COVID-19. CDR3 region: CASSDYRGIEAFF. Written as DNA, the CDR3 is TGTGCCAGCAGCGATTACAGGGGAATTGAAGCTTTCTTT.